This T cell receptor beta chain was identified during a study of Ad26.COV2.S vaccination and SARS-CoV-2 variants. Study-level background: Dosing was one shot or two shots 56 days apart. Study outcomes and limitations: Breadth of non-spike TCRs did not differ between vaccinees and placebo recipients.

Clones were sequenced by immunoSEQ multiplex PCR, and TCRdb holds only the in-frame ones, with some missing. The data show approximately 300,000 clones, around 84% seen once. This CDR3 is 12 amino acids long. V lost 6 bases and J lost 7, with 11 bases in between. CDR1 and CDR2 from the germline V gene are MNHEY and SMNVEV (reference sequence). Concerning this clone itself: Its antigen is currently unknown.

Treatment specified: roughly 18 received Ad26.COV2.S at low or high dose, single or two shots; five or six received placebo; per-sample allocation not given. Day 63 after the first vaccine or placebo injection was the time point for sampling. The study used a vaccine consisting of an Ad26 vector that expressed Wuhan-strain SARS-CoV-2 spike. Here the sequenced sample was peripheral blood, taken in a trial of Ad26.COV2.S vaccine versus placebo. The clonotype was recovered from a person between 18 and 59 years old who received the Ad26.COV2.S COVID-19 vaccine or a placebo. The chain carries TRBV27 and TRBJ2-3, with D possibly TRBD1 on 6 matching bases. The CDR3 here is CASRSTGYTQYF. In DNA, the CDR3 is TGTGCCAGCAGGTCGACAGGCTATACGCAGTATTTT.